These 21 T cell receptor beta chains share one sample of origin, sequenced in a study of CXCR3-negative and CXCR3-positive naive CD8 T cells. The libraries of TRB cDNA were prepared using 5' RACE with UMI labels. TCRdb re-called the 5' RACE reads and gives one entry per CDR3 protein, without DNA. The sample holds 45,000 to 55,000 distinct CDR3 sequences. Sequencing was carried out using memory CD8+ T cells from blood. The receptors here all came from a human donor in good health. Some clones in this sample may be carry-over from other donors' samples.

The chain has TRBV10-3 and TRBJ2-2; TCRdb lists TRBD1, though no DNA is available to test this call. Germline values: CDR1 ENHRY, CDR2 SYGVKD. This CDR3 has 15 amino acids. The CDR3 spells CAISDPGTRPGELFF.

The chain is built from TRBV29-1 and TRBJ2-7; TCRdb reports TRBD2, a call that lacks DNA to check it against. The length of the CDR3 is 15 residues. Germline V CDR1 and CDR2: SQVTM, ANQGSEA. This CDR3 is CSVEDWMALRYEQYF.

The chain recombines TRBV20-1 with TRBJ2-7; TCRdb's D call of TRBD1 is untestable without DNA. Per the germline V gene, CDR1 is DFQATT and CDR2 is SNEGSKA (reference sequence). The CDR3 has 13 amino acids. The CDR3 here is CSAPDSAPYEQYF.

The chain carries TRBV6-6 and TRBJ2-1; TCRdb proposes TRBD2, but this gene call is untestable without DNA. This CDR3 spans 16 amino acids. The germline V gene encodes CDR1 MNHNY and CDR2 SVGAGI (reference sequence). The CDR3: CASSRSGLADYNEQFF.

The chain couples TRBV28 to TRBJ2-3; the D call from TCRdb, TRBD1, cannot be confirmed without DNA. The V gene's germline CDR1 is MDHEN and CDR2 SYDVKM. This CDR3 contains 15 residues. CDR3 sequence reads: CASSSGTGGTPGQYF.

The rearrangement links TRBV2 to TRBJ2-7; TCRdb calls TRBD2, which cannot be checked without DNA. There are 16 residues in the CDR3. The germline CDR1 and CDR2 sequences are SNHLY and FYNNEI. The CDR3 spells CASSMSRGGTSYEQYF.

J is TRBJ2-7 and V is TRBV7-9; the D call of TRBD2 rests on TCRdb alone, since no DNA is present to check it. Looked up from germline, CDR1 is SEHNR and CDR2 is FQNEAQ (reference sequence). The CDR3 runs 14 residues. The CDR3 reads CASSQTGTTYEQYF.

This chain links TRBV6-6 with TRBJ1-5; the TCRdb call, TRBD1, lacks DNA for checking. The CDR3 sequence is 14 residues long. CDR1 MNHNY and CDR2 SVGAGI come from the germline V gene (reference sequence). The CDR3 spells CASSPPGVIEPQHF.

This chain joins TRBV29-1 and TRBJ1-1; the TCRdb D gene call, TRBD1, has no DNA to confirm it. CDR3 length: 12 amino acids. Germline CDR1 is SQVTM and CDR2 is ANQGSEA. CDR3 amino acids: CSVVTGYTEAFF.

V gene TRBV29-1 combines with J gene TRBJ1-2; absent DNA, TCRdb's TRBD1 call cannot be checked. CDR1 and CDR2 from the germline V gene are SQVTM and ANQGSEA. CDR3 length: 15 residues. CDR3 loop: CSAEGTGRKDYGYTF. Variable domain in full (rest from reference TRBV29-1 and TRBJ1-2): SAVISQKPSRDICQRGTSLTIQCQVDSQVTMMFWYRQQPGQSLTLIATANQGSEATYESGFVIDKFPISRPNLTFSTLTVSNMSPEDSSIYLCSAEGTGRKDYGYTFGSGTRLTVV.

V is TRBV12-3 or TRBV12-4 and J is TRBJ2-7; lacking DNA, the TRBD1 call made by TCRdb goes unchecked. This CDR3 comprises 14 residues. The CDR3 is CASSFRQGEDEQYF.

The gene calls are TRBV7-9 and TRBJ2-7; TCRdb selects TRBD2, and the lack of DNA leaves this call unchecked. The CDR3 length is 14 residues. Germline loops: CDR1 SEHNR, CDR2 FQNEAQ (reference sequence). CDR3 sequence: CASSFLAGDYEQYF. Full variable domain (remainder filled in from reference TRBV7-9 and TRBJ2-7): DTGVSQNPRHKITKRGQNVTFRCDPISEHNRLYWYRQTLGQGPEFLTYFQNEAQLEKSRLLSDRFSAERPKGSFSTLEIQRTEQGDSAMYLCASSFLAGDYEQYFGPGTRLTVT.

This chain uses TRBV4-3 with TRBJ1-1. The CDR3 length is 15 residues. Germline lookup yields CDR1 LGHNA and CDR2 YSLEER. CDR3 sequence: CASSQDSGGNTEALF.

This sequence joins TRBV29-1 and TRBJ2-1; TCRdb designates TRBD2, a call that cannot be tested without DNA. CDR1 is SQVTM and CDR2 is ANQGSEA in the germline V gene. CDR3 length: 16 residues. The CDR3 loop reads CSVEGAGQRVDYEQFF.

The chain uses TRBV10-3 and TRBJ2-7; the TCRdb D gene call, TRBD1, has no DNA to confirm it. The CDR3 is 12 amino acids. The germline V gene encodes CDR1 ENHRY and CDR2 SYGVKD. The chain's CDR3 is CAIGDRGYEQYF.

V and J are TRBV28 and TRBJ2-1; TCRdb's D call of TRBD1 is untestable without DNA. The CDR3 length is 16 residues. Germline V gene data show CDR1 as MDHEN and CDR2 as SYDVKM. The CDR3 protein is CASSLRQFSSYNEQFF.

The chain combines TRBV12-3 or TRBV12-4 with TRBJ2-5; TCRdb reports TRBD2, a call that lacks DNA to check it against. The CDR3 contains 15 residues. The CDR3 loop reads CASSNGLAGVETQYF.

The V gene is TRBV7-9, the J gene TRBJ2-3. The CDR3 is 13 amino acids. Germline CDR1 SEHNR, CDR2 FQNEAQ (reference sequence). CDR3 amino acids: CASSLDVTDTQYF.

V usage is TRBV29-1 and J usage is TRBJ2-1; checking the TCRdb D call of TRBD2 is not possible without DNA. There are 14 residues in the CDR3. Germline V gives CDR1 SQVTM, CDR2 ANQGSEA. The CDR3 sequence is CSVRLAPRGNEQFF.

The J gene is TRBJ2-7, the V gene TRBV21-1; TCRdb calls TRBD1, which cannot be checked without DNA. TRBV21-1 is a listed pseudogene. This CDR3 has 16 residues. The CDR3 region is CASSIGQALRGYEQYF.

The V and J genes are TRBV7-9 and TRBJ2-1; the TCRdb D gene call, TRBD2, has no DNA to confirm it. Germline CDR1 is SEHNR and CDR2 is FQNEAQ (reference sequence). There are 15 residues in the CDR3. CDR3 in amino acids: CASSLPLVMGNEQFF.